This TCR beta chain was sequenced during a study of cytomegalovirus exposure and HLA in healthy donors. The primer mix had 60 Vbeta and 13 Jbeta primers. This table comes from immunoSEQ multiplex PCR, and its TCRdb copy is limited to in-frame clones, with some not included. The table records about 130,000 clones, around three quarters of them present only once. There are a few counts of this clone. What it recognizes is unknown. Study conclusions and caveats: Further analysis, carried out later, found HLA-associated TCR beta chains more clonally expanded than equally common other chains. Reportedly, diagnosis of cytomegalovirus status by the classifier showed high specificity and sensitivity. Likely technical artifact: a cluster of highly shared sequence variants.

The TCR was taken from a woman in her 50s in good health and CMV-seronegative. Sequenced input: PBMCs.

CDR3 sequence: CASSRDRGIDEQFF. The CDR3 nucleotides read TGTGCCAGCAGCCGGGACAGGGGTATCGATGAGCAGTTCTTC. The rearrangement joins TRBV6-1 to TRBJ2-1, with 10 bases matching TRBD1. Looked up from germline, CDR1 is MNHNS and CDR2 is SASEGT. The CDR3 length is 14 residues. V shed 6 bases, J shed 8 bases, and the junction held 7 bases outside the gene matches.